Each of the 16 T cell receptor beta chains below was sequenced from the same sample in a study of cytomegalovirus exposure and HLA in healthy donors. With 60 Vbeta and 13 Jbeta primers, the PCR was carried out. Only in-frame clones appear in the TCRdb table, and some are missing; sequencing was by immunoSEQ multiplex PCR. The sample lists under 250,000 clones, 70% to 90% occurring once. Sequenced input: PBMCs. The receptors were gathered from a human donor in good health.

The chain uses TRBV11-2 and TRBJ1-2, with 7 bases identical to TRBD1. The J segment lost 2 bases and the V segment lost 5 bases, leaving 5 bases of the junction unmatched. The CDR3 is 14 residues long. From germline, CDR1 is SGHAT and CDR2 FQNNGV. CDR3 region: CASSLGQLNYGYTF. As DNA, the CDR3 is TGTGCCAGCAGCCTGGGACAGCTAAACTATGGCTACACCTTC.

The CDR3 region is CASSPFSGQEDQYF. The DNA of the CDR3 is TGTGCCAGCAGCCCGTTTAGCGGCCAGGAGGACCAGTACTTC. The chain couples TRBV7-2 to TRBJ2-5; D might be TRBD2 (6 bases). V lost 5 bases and J 10 bases, leaving 20 bases between the germline ends. The CDR3 runs 14 residues. Per germline, CDR1 SGHTA and CDR2 FQGNSA.

The rearrangement joins TRBV13 to TRBJ1-1; maybe TRBD1 (5 bases). CDR3 length: 15 residues. Trimming left V 2 bases short and J 4 bases short, with 14 bases between. Germline assignment: CDR1 PRHDT and CDR2 FYEKMQ (reference sequence). This CDR3 reads CASSLISPQGTEAFF. The CDR3 region has the DNA TGTGCCAGCAGCTTAATCAGCCCCCAGGGCACTGAAGCTTTCTTT. The entire variable domain, with the rest obtained from reference TRBV13 and TRBJ1-1, is as follows: AAGVIQSPRHLIKEKRETATLKCYPIPRHDTVYWYQQGPGQDPQFLISFYEKMQSDKGSIPDRFSAQQFSDYHSELNMSSLELGDSALYFCASSLISPQGTEAFFGQGTRLTVV.

The chain combines TRBV9 with TRBJ2-2, with D unresolved. V lost 3 bases and J lost 7, with 10 bases in between. Germline CDR1 is SGDLS and CDR2 is YYNGEE. CDR3 length: 13 residues. The CDR3 reads CASSALLGGELFF. CDR3 coding DNA: TGTGCCAGCAGCGCCCTCCTAGGCGGGGAGCTGTTTTTT. The full variable domain, its missing parts supplied by reference TRBV9 and TRBJ2-2, is DSGVTQTPKHLITATGQRVTLRCSPRSGDLSVYWYQQSLDQGLQFLIQYYNGEERAKGNILERFSAQQFPDLHSELNLSSLELGDSALYFCASSALLGGELFFGEGSRLTVL.

The chain has TRBV6-5 and TRBJ2-1; 11 nucleotides match TRBD2. CDR3 length equals 15 residues. Germline CDR1 and CDR2: MNHEY and SVGAGI. The junction had 7 bases not matched to a gene; V was cut back by 6 bases and J by 6 bases. CDR3 sequence (DNA): TGTGCCAGCAGACTCCTAGCGGGAGGACGCAATGAGCAGTTCTTC. This translates into CASRLLAGGRNEQFF.

This clone was seen just once. CDR3 sequence: CASSPSRETQYF. The CDR3 bases are TGTGCCAGCAGCCCCTCTAGGGAGACCCAGTACTTC. The chain employs TRBV6-6 and TRBJ2-5; D unclear. The germline V gene encodes CDR1 MNHNY and CDR2 SVGAGI (reference sequence). The V gene lost 6 bases and the J gene lost 5 bases, with 10 bases spanning the gap. CDR3 length: 12 residues.

The chain has TRBV10-3 and TRBJ1-2; D remains unclear. The V gene lost 0 bases and the J gene lost 8 bases, with 16 bases spanning the gap. Germline CDR1 and CDR2: ENHRY and SYGVKD. This CDR3 region has 15 residues. The CDR3 DNA is TGTGCCATCAGTGAGTCGAAGGAGCCCTCTGGGGGCTACACCTTC. Translating it yields CAISESKEPSGGYTF.

The gene calls are TRBV6-6 and TRBJ1-3, with 9 bases lining up with TRBD1. Germline CDR1 is MNHNY and CDR2 is SVGAGI (reference sequence). After removal of 9 bases from V and 5 bases from J, the junction contained 14 bases not matched to a gene. The CDR3 is made up of 16 amino acids. The CDR3 DNA reads TGTGCCAGTAGACCCGGGACAGGGTTTTTTCGAAACACCATATATTTT. This sequence encodes CASRPGTGFFRNTIYF.

This clone was found once. This chain uses TRBV7-3 with TRBJ1-1; D might be TRBD1 (5 bases). V lost 2 bases to trimming and J lost 4 bases, with 11 bases between them. Germline loops: CDR1 SGHTA, CDR2 FQGTGA. CDR3 size: 14 residues. The CDR3 here is CASSLQGSSTEAFF. CDR3 bases: TGTGCCAGCAGCTTACAGGGATCTAGCACTGAAGCTTTCTTT.

The chain has TRBV4-1 and TRBJ2-1; 11 bases match TRBD2. This CDR3 contains 17 residues. J was trimmed by 15 bases and V by 0 bases; bases with no gene match: 16. Germline V gives CDR1 MGHRA, CDR2 YSYEKL. The CDR3 spells CASSQEVSTSGIRGGFF. The CDR3 bases are TGCGCCAGCAGCCAAGAAGTCTCGACTAGCGGGATCCGTGGGGGGTTCTTC.

The CDR3 nucleotides read TGTGCCAGCAGCTTGGCTCGTAGAGGTGGCTACACCTTC. Translated, it gives CASSLARRGGYTF. The rearrangement uses TRBV5-8 and TRBJ1-2; D remains ambiguous. Looked up from germline, CDR1 is SGHTS and CDR2 is YDEGEE. The CDR3 is made up of 13 amino acids. V gave up 0 bases and J gave up 7 bases, with 10 bases separating them.

This chain connects TRBV5-4 to TRBJ1-1; D might be TRBD1 (6 bases). The CDR3 spans 13 residues. V was clipped by 5 bases and J by 1 base, with 9 bases between them. Per the germline V gene, CDR1 is SGHNT and CDR2 is YYREEE (reference sequence). CDR3 region: CASRQGSNTEAFF. The CDR3 DNA reads as TGTGCCAGCAGACAGGGTTCGAACACTGAAGCTTTCTTT.

This chain connects TRBV5-1 to TRBJ1-4; tentative D call: TRBD1 (6 bases). Per the germline V gene, CDR1 is SGHRS and CDR2 is YFSETQ. The length of the CDR3 is 15 residues. V was trimmed by 0 bases and J by 5 bases, leaving 11 bases between them. CDR3 DNA: TGCGCCAGCAGCTTGGAAGGGGGAGAAAATGAAAAACTGTTTTTT. The encoded protein is CASSLEGGENEKLFF.

V is TRBV28 and J is TRBJ1-2; D might be TRBD1 (5 bases). This CDR3 is 14 amino acids long. Per the germline V gene, CDR1 is MDHEN and CDR2 is SYDVKM. V lost 2 bases, J lost 4 bases, and 11 bases lay in between. CDR3 DNA: TGTGCCAGCAGTTTAGGGGCAGGAAGCTATGGCTACACCTTC. This codes for CASSLGAGSYGYTF.

The rearrangement uses TRBV11-2 and TRBJ2-1; possibly TRBD2 for D (6 bases). Germline values: CDR1 SGHAT, CDR2 FQNNGV. The CDR3 spans 18 residues. V was clipped by 5 bases and J by 0 bases, with 20 bases between them. The CDR3, as DNA: TGTGCCAGCAGCGGGGGGATCGGGGGAGGTCCCTCCTACAATGAGCAGTTCTTC. Translating it yields CASSGGIGGGPSYNEQFF.

This CDR3 reads CASSSTGGVDEQYF. In DNA, the CDR3 is TGCGCCAGCAGCTCGACAGGGGGGGTGGACGAGCAGTACTTC. The J gene is TRBJ2-7, the V gene TRBV5-1; 9 bases line up with TRBD1. Germline CDR1 SGHRS, CDR2 YFSETQ. The CDR3 consists of 14 residues. Losses at the gene ends were 3 bases for V and 5 bases for J; bases not matched to a gene: 6.